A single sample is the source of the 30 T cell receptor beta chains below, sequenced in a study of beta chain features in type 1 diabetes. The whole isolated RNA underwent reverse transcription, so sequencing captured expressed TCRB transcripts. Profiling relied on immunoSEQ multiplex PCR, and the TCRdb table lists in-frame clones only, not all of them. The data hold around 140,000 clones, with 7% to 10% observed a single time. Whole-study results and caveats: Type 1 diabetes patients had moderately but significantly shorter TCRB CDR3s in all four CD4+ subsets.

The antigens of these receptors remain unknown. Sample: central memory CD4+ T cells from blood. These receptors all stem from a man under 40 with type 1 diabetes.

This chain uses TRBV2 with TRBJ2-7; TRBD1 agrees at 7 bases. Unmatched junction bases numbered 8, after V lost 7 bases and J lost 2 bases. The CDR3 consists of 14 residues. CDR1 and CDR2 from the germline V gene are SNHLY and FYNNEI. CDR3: CASNRDSQTYEQYF. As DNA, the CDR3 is TGTGCCAGCAACCGGGACAGCCAAACCTACGAGCAGTACTTC. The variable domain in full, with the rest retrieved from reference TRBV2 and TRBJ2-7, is EPEVTQTPSHQVTQMGQEVILRCVPISNHLYFYWYRQILGQKVEFLVSFYNNEISEKSEIFDDQFSVERPDGSNFTLKIRSTKLEDSAMYFCASNRDSQTYEQYFGPGTRLTVT.

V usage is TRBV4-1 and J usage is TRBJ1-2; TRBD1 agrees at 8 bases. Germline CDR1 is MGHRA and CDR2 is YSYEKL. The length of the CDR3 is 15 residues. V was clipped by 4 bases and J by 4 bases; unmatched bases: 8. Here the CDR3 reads CASSRLTGEGYGYTF. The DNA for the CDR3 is TGCGCCAGCAGCCGATTGACAGGGGAGGGCTATGGCTACACCTTC.

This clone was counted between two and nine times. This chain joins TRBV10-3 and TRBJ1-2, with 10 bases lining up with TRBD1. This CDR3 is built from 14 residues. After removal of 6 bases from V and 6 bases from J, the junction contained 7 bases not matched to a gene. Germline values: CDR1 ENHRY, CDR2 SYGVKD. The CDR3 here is CAISQDRGEDGYTF. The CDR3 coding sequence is TGTGCCATCAGCCAGGACAGGGGGGAGGATGGCTACACCTTC.

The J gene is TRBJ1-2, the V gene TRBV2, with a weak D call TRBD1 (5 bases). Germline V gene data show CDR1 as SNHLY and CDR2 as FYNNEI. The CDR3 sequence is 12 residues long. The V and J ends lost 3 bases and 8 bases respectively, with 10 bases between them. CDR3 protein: CASSERGGGYTF. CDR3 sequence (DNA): TGTGCCAGCAGTGAGAGGGGAGGGGGCTACACCTTC.

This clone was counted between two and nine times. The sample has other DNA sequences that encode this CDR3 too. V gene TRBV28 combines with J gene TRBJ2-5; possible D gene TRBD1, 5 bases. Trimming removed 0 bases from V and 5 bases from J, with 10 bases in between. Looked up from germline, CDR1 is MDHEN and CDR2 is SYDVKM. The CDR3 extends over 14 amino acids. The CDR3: CASSLWDRQETQYF. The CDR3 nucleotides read TGTGCCAGCAGTTTATGGGACCGACAGGAGACCCAGTACTTC.

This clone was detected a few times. CDR3 loop: CSARSNTEAFF. The CDR3, as DNA: TGCAGTGCCCGGTCGAACACTGAAGCTTTCTTT. The J gene is TRBJ1-1, the V gene TRBV20-1; D is undetermined. Between the trimmed V and J ends, which lost 6 bases and 1 base, there was a span of 6 bases. From germline, CDR1 is DFQATT and CDR2 SNEGSKA (reference sequence). CDR3 length: 11 residues.

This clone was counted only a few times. The CDR3 DNA sequence: TGTGCCAGCAGCTTCAGGGGGAACCAAGAGACCCAGTACTTC. This sequence encodes CASSFRGNQETQYF. The chain recombines TRBV5-4 with TRBJ2-5; 7 positions match TRBD1. Germline trimming cut 2 bases from V and 0 bases from J; bases unmatched to any gene: 1. The CDR3 is made up of 14 amino acids. Germline lookup yields CDR1 SGHNT and CDR2 YYREEE (reference sequence).

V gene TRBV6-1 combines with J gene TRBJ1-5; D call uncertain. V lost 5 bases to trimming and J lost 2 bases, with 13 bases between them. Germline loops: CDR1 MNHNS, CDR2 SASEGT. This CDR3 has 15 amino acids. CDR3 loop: CASSPDPAGNQPQHF. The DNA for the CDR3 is TGTGCCAGCAGTCCGGACCCAGCGGGCAATCAGCCCCAGCATTTT.

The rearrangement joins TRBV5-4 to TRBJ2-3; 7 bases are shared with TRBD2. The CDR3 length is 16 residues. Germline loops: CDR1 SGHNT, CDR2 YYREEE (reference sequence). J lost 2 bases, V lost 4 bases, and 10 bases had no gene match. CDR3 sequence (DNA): TGTGCCAGCAGCCCGGACGGGACTATACCCACAGATACGCAGTATTTT. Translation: CASSPDGTIPTDTQYF.

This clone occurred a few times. CDR3 bases: TGTGCCAGCAGAACGCCGGGACAGGGGGACTATGGCTACACCTTC. Translation gives CASRTPGQGDYGYTF. This sequence joins TRBV27 and TRBJ1-2; TRBD1 agrees at 11 bases. Germline V CDR1 and CDR2: MNHEY, SMNVEV (reference sequence). Unmatched junction bases numbered 6, after V lost 6 bases and J lost 3 bases. The CDR3 covers 15 residues.

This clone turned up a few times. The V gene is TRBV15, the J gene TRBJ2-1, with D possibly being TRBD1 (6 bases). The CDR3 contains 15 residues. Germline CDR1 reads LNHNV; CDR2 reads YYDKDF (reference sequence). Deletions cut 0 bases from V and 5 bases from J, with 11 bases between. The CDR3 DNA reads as TGTGCCACCAGCAGAGATCTGAACAGGGACAATGAGCAGTTCTTC. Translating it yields CATSRDLNRDNEQFF.

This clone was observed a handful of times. The CDR3 sequence: CASSPGQVKAELFF. The CDR3 DNA reads TGTGCCAGCTCACCGGGACAGGTCAAAGCGGAGCTGTTTTTT. The gene calls are TRBV18 and TRBJ2-2; 8 bases fit TRBD1. The length of the CDR3 is 14 residues. CDR1 KGHSH and CDR2 LQKENI come from the germline V gene. V trimming: 3 bases; J trimming: 10 bases; junction bases outside the gene matches: 7.

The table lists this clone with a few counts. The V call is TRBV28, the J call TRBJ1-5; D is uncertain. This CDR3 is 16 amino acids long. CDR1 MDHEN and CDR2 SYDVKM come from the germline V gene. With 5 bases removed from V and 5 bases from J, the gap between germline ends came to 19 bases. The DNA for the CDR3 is TGTGCCAGCAGTCCCCGGCCTCGAGGTTTGGATCAGCCCCAGCATTTT. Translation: CASSPRPRGLDQPQHF.

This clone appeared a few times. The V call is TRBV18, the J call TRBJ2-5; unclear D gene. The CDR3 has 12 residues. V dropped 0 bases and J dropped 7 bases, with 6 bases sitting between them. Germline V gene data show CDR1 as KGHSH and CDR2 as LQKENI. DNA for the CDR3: TGTGCCAGCTCACCACCTAGTGGGACCCAGTACTTC. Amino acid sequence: CASSPPSGTQYF.

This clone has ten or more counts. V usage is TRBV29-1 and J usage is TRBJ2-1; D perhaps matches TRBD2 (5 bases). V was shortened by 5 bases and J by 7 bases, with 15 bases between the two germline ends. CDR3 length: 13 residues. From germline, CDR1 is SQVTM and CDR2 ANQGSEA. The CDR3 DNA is TGCAGCGTTCAAAGGGCTAGCTTGAATGAGCAGTTCTTC. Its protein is CSVQRASLNEQFF.

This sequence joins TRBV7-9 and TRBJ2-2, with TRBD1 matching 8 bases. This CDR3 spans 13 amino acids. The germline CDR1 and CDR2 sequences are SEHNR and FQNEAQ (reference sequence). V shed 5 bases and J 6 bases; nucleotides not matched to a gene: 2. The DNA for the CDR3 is TGTGCCAGCAGCACAGGGGGACCCGGGGAGCTGTTTTTT. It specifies CASSTGGPGELFF.

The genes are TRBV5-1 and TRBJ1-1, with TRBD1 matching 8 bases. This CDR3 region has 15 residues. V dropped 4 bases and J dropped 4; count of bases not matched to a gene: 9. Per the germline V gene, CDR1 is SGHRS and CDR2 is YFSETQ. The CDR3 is CASSARGQGGTEAFF. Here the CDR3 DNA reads TGCGCCAGCAGCGCCCGCGGACAGGGAGGCACTGAAGCTTTCTTT.

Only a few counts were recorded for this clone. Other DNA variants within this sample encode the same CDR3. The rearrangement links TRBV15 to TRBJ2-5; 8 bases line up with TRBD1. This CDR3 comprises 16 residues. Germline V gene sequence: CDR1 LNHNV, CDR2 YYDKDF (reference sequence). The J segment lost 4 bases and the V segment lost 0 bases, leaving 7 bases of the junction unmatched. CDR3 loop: CATSRDRGQGRETQYF. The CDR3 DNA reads TGTGCCACCAGCAGAGATAGAGGACAGGGTCGAGAGACCCAGTACTTC.

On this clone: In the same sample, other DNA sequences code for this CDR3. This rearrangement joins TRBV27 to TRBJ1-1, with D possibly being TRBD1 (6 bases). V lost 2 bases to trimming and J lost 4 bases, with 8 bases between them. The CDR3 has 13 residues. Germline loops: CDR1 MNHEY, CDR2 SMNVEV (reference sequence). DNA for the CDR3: TGTGCCAGCAGTTTAAGGGGGTCCACTGAAGCTTTCTTT. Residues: CASSLRGSTEAFF.

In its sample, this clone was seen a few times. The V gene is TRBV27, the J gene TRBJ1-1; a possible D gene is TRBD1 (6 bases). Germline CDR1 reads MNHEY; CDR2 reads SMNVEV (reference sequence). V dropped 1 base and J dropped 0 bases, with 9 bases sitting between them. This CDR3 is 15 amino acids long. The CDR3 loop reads CASSLLTGLNTEAFF. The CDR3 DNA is TGTGCCAGCAGTTTATTGACAGGATTGAACACTGAAGCTTTCTTT.

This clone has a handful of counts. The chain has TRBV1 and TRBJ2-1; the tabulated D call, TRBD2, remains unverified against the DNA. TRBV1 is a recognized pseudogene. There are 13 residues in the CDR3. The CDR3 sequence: CTSSRGENNEQFF. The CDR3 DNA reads TGCACCAGCAGCCGGGGGGAAAACAATGAGCAGTTCTTC.

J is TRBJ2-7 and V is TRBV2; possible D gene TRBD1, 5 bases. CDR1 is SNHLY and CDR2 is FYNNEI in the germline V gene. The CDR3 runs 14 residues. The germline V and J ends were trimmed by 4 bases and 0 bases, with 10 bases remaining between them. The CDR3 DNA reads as TGTGCCAGCAGTGTTGACAGACTCTCCTACGAGCAGTACTTC. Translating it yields CASSVDRLSYEQYF.

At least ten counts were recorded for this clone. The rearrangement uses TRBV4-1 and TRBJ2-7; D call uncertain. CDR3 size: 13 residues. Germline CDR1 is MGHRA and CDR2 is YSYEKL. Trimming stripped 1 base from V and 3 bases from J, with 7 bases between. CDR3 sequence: CASSQAPGYEQYF. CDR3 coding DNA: TGCGCCAGCAGCCAAGCCCCCGGCTACGAGCAGTACTTC.

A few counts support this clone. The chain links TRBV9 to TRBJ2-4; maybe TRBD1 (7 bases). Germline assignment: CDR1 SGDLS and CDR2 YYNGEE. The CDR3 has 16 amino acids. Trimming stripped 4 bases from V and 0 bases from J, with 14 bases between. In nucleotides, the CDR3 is TGTGCCAGCAGCCCCCAGGGGGGCTTAGCCAAAAACATTCAGTACTTC. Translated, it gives CASSPQGGLAKNIQYF.

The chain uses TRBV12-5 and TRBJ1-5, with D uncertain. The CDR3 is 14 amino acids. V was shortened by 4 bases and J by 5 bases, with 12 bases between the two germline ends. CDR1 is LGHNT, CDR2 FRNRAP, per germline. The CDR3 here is CASGSDLGDQPQHF. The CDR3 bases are TGTGCTAGTGGTTCCGACCTAGGTGATCAGCCCCAGCATTTT.

CDR3 region: CACGRGRLGYTF. As DNA, the CDR3 is TGTGCCTGTGGCAGGGGGCGTTTAGGCTACACCTTC. The chain couples TRBV30 to TRBJ1-2, with 8 positions matching TRBD1. V lost 6 bases, J lost 8 bases, and 8 bases stayed unmatched. The CDR3 covers 12 residues. Germline CDR1 is GTSNPN and CDR2 is SVGIG (reference sequence).

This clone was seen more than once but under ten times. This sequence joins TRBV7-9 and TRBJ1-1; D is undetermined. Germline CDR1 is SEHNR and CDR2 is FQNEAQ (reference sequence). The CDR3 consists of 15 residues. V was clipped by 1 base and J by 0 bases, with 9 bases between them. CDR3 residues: CASSLGGDMNTEAFF. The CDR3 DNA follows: TGTGCCAGCAGCTTAGGGGGAGATATGAACACTGAAGCTTTCTTT.

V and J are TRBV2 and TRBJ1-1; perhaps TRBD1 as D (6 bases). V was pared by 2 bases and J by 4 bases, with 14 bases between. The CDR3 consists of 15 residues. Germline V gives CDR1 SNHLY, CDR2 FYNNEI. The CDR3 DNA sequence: TGTGCCAGCAGTGAATGGCAGGGGCTCGTCACTGAAGCTTTCTTT. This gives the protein CASSEWQGLVTEAFF.

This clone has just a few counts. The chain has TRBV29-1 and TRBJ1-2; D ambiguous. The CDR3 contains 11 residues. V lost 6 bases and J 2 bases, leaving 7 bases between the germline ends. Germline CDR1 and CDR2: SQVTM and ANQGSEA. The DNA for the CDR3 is TGCAGCGTCTCAGTGAACTATGGCTACACCTTC. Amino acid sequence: CSVSVNYGYTF.

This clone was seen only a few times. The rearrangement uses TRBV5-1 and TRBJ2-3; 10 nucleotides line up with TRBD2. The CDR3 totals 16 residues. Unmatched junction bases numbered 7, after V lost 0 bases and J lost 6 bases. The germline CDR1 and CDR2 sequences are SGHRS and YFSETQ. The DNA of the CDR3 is TGCGCCAGCAGCTTGGCCCCTAGCGGGGGCCATGATACGCAGTATTTT. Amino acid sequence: CASSLAPSGGHDTQYF. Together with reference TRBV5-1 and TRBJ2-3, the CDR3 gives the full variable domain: KAGVTQTPRYLIKTRGQQVTLSCSPISGHRSVSWYQQTPGQGLQFLFEYFSETQRNKGNFPGRFSGRQFSNSRSEMNVSTLELGDSALYLCASSLAPSGGHDTQYFGPGTRLTVL.